This T cell receptor beta chain was found in a study of blood T cell repertoires in COVID-19. Whole-study context: Sites in the United States, Italy and Spain provided acute and convalescent COVID-19 samples.

This CDR3 is built from 11 residues. Per germline, CDR1 SGHDT and CDR2 YYEEEE. V shed 7 bases and J shed 11 bases, with 14 bases lying between them. Per the study methods: Scientists estimated how many nucleated cells there were by amplifying reference gene primers. TCRdb's copy holds only in-frame clones and misses some; the assay was immunoSEQ multiplex PCR. V, J and clone size derive from that table, while D and trimming were established from the DNA sequence. Of about 200,000 clones in the sample, 80% to 90% were seen once. The count of this clone is one. V usage is TRBV5-6 and J usage is TRBJ2-3; possible D gene TRBD2, 6 bases. This TCR was recovered from a human donor with active or convalescent COVID-19. The donor label of this sample is uncertain. The sample taken for sequencing was peripheral blood. The CDR3 coding sequence is TGTGCCAGCGCCGGAGGGCGTTGGCAGTATTTT. This sequence encodes CASAGGRWQYF.